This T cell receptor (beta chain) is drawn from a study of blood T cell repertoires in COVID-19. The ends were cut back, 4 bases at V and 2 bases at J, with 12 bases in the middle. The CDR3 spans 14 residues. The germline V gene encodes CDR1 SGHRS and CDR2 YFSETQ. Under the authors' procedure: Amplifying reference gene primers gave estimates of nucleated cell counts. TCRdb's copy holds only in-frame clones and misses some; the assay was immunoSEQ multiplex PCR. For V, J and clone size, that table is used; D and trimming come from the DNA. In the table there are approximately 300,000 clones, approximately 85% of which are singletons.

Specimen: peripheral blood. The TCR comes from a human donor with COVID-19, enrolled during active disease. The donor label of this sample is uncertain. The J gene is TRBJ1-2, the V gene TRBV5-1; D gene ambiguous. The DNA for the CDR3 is TGCGCCAGCAGCATCCGGACTGCGAACTATGGCTACACCTTC. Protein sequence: CASSIRTANYGYTF.